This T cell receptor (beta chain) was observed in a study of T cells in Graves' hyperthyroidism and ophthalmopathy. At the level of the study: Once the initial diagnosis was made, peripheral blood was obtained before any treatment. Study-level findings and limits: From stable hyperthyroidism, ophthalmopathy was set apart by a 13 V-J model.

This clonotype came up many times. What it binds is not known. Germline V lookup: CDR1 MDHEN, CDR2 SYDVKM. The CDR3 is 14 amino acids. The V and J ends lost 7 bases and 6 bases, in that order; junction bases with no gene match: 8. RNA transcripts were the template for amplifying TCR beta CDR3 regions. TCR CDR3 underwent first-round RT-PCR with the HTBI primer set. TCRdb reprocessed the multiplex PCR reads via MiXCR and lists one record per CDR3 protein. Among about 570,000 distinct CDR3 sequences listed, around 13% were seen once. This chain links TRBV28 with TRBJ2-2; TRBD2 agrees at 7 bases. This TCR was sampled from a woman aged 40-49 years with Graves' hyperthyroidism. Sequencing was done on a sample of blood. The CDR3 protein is CASNTREGAGELFF. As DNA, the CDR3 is TGTGCCAGCAATACCAGGGAGGGCGCCGGGGAGCTGTTTTTT.